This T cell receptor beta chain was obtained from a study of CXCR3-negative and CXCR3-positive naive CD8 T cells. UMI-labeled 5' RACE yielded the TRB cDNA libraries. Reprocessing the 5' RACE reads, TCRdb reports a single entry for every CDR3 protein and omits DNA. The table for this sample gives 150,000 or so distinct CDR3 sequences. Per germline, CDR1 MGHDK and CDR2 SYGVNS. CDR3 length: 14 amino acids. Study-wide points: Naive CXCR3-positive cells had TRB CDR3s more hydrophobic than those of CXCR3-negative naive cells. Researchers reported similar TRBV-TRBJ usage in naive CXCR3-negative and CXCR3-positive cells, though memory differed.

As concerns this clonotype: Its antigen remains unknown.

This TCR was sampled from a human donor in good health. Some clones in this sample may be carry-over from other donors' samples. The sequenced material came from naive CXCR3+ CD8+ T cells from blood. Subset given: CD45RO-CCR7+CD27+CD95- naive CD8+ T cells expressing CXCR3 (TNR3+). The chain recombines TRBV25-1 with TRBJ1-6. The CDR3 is CASSEVSLNSPLHF.